This is a list of T cell receptor beta chains from one sample in a study of blood T cells in healthy people across ages. TCRdb independently ran MiXCR on the 5' RACE reads; one entry per CDR3 protein. Of over 500,000 distinct CDR3 sequences listed, about a quarter were seen once; the top ten hold 3% to 4.5%. These data also featured in a second study, about T cells of mothers and their children.

The sample was blood. These receptors were obtained from a boy aged 2-9 years in good health. CDR3s include the opening cysteine and the closing phenylalanine or tryptophan. The D gene is left open where the match is weak. Clone sizes are given selectively: once, few, many, or a class where the clone is expanded.

D gene,clone size,J gene,V gene,CDR3 DNA,CDR3 protein
-,few,TRBJ2-7,TRBV6-5,TGTGCCAGCAGTTCGACAGCTACCTCCTACGAGCAGTACTTC,CASSSTATSYEQYF
TRBD2,few,TRBJ2-1,TRBV7-8,TGTGCCAGCAGCTTCAGCGGGGGGGATTACAATGAGCAGTTCTTC,CASSFSGGDYNEQFF
TRBD1,-,TRBJ1-2,TRBV30,TGTGCCTGGATAGGGGACAGGGTGAACTATGGCTACACCTTC,CAWIGDRVNYGYTF
-,-,TRBJ2-5,TRBV7-8,TGTGCCAGCAGCCCAGCGGTGGGGTATCGGGAGACCCAGTACTTC,CASSPAVGYRETQYF
TRBD1,-,TRBJ2-2,TRBV2,TGTGCCAGCAGGCGCACCCGGACAGGGGCCGGGGAGCTGTTTTTT,CASRRTRTGAGELFF
TRBD2,few,TRBJ2-5,TRBV20-1,TGCAGTGCTAGTCCTACTAGCGGGGGGCAAGAGACCCAGTACTTC,CSASPTSGGQETQYF
-,-,TRBJ1-2,TRBV9,TGTGCCAGCAGCCCCAGAGTGGGGCGGGCGAACTATGGCTACACCTTC,CASSPRVGRANYGYTF
TRBD1,few,TRBJ1-2,TRBV12-3/TRBV12-4,TGTGCCAGCAGTTTCCAACAGGGGGCGGGCTACACCTTC,CASSFQQGAGYTF
-,-,TRBJ2-1,TRBV20-1,TGCAGTGCTAGAGGGGTGGATGAGCAGTTCTTC,CSARGVDEQFF
TRBD1,-,TRBJ1-2,TRBV19,TGTGCCAGTAGCCCCGGGACAGTCACCTATGGCTACACCTTC,CASSPGTVTYGYTF
TRBD2,-,TRBJ2-5,TRBV30,TGTGCCTGGAGTAGGCGGGAGGGCCGGGTTGGAGAGACCCAGTACTTC,CAWSRREGRVGETQYF
TRBD2,few,TRBJ2-5,TRBV2,TGTGCCAGCAGGAAGACTAGCGGGGGGGTCGTGACCCAGTACTTC,CASRKTSGGVVTQYF
-,few,TRBJ2-5,TRBV29-1,TGCAGCGTAGTGGATGAGGGCCAAGAGACCCAGTACTTC,CSVVDEGQETQYF
TRBD2,-,TRBJ2-7,TRBV6-6,TGTGCCAGCAGTTACTCCAAACTAGCGGGCCCGGGATCCTACGAGCAGTACTTC,CASSYSKLAGPGSYEQYF
-,-,TRBJ1-4,TRBV29-1,TGCAGCGTTGAGGAGTTCGGGCAGTCGGGCGAAAAACTGTTTTTT,CSVEEFGQSGEKLFF
-,-,TRBJ2-3,TRBV10-1,TGCGCCAGCAGTGAGCGCCCCACAGATACGCAGTATTTT,CASSERPTDTQYF
TRBD1,-,TRBJ1-1,TRBV10-3,TGTGCCATCAGGGACAGGGATGGGAACACTGAAGCTTTCTTT,CAIRDRDGNTEAFF
-,few,TRBJ2-3,TRBV20-1,TGCAGTGCTCGTAACACAGATACGCAGTATTTT,CSARNTDTQYF
TRBD1,few,TRBJ1-6,TRBV25-1,TGTGCCAGCAGTTCACAGGGGGGGAATTCACCCCTCCACTTT,CASSSQGGNSPLHF
-,once,TRBJ2-7,TRBV5-1,TGCGCCAGCAGCACCCAAACCCGAGGCGAGCAGTACTTC,CASSTQTRGEQYF
-,few,TRBJ2-6,TRBV29-1,TGCAGCGTTGTGACCCGGGCCCTCGGGGCCAACGTCCTGACTTTC,CSVVTRALGANVLTF
-,few,TRBJ2-5,TRBV3-1,TGTGCCAGCAGCCAAGATTTGTGGACAGCCGGGAGAGAGACCCAGTACTTC,CASSQDLWTAGRETQYF
-,few,TRBJ2-7,TRBV7-2,TGTGCCAGCAGCTTAATGGTGGGGGCCCCGGGCGAGCAGTACTTC,CASSLMVGAPGEQYF
TRBD1,few,TRBJ2-7,TRBV27,TGTGCCAGCAGTTCCTGGACCCCTAGGACAGGGAACTACGAGCAGTACTTC,CASSSWTPRTGNYEQYF
TRBD2,-,TRBJ2-5,TRBV19,TGTGCCAGATGGGACTACCCTTACTTC,CARWDYPYF
-,-,TRBJ2-2,TRBV7-9,TGTGCCAGCAGCTTGGTAGAAGAGGACACCGGGGAGCTGTTTTTT,CASSLVEEDTGELFF
-,-,TRBJ2-3,TRBV7-9,TGTGCCAGCAGCCCGGTTTTAGATACGCAGTATTTT,CASSPVLDTQYF
-,-,TRBJ1-1,TRBV29-1,TGCAGCGTTAGTACAGGGAGGAACACTGAAGCTTTCTTT,CSVSTGRNTEAFF
TRBD2,many,TRBJ2-1,TRBV6-5,TGTGCCAGCAGACTCTTGGCGGGGGGGTACAATGAGCAGTTCTTC,CASRLLAGGYNEQFF
-,few,TRBJ1-3,TRBV28,TGTGCCAGCAGTCTCGACGCACCCTCTGGAAACACCATATATTTT,CASSLDAPSGNTIYF
-,-,TRBJ1-2,TRBV6-5,TGTGCCAGCAGTTACTCCAGGACGGGCGGAGGGGGCTACACCTTC,CASSYSRTGGGGYTF
-,-,TRBJ1-6,TRBV14,TGTGCCAGCAGCCAAGAGACTAGGGATTCACCCCTCCACTTT,CASSQETRDSPLHF
-,few,TRBJ1-4,TRBV6-5,TGTGCCAGCAGTTACGGGCTAACTCCAGAGGGCGTGGAAGGGGAAAAACTGTTTTTT,CASSYGLTPEGVEGEKLFF
-,-,TRBJ2-1,TRBV12-3/TRBV12-4,TGTGCCAGCACCATTTACAATGAGCAGTTCTTC,CASTIYNEQFF
-,few,TRBJ2-5,TRBV28,TGTGCCAGCAGTTTAAAAGGACTAATAAAAAAAGAGACCCAGTACTTC,CASSLKGLIKKETQYF
-,few,TRBJ2-3,TRBV25-1,TGTGCCAGCAGTCTACGGACAGGGAGGGCCTCTAGCACAGATACGCAGTATTTT,CASSLRTGRASSTDTQYF
TRBD2,-,TRBJ2-2,TRBV20-1,TGCAGTGCCCCTCCAGCGGGGGTCGACACCGGGGAGCCGTTTTTT,CSAPPAGVDTGEPFF
-,few,TRBJ1-4,TRBV27,TGTGCCAGCAGCTTCGGGGTCGACGAAAAACTGTTTTTT,CASSFGVDEKLFF
-,few,TRBJ1-2,TRBV5-1,TGCGCCAGCAGCCCCGCCCTGGCAGGCCTTATTTCTGGCTACACCTTC,CASSPALAGLISGYTF
-,-,TRBJ2-4,TRBV12-3/TRBV12-4,TGTGCCAGCAGTCCGGACACGCAAACTGGCAAAAACATTCAGTACTTC,CASSPDTQTGKNIQYF
TRBD1,many,TRBJ2-5,TRBV9,TGTGCCAGCAGCGTTACAGGGGGCCAAGAGACCCAGTACTTC,CASSVTGGQETQYF
TRBD1,-,TRBJ1-2,TRBV11-2,TGTGCCAGCAGCTCACAGGGGGCGAGGAACTATGGCTACACCTTC,CASSSQGARNYGYTF
-,-,TRBJ2-7,TRBV10-3,TGTGCCATCAACCGAGACAGCTCCTACGAGCAGTACTTC,CAINRDSSYEQYF
-,-,TRBJ2-5,TRBV25-1,TGTGCCAGCACGGCGTTAGGGACCCAGTACTTC,CASTALGTQYF
-,few,TRBJ2-5,TRBV5-1,TGCGCCAGCAGCTTGGCCCCCGGCGGCCACGTGGAGACCCAGTACTTC,CASSLAPGGHVETQYF
TRBD2,few,TRBJ2-7,TRBV3-1,TGTGCCAGCAGCGGCGGGGGGAACTACGAGCAGTACTTC,CASSGGGNYEQYF
-,-,TRBJ1-4,TRBV6-1,TGTGCCAGCAGTGTCGGCATACATGAAAAACTGTTTTTT,CASSVGIHEKLFF
TRBD1,few,TRBJ2-7,TRBV20-1,TGCAGTGCTGGAGATCATCCCGGGACAGGACCCTACGAGCAGTACTTC,CSAGDHPGTGPYEQYF
-,-,TRBJ1-6,TRBV27,TGTGCCAGCAGCAAAGGCGGGTCACCCCTCCACTTT,CASSKGGSPLHF
TRBD1,few,TRBJ2-1,TRBV2,TGTGCCAGCACCTGGGACAGGGACAATGAGCAGTTCTTC,CASTWDRDNEQFF
-,-,TRBJ2-2,TRBV6-5,TGTGCCAGCAGTTACTCAGGGTACCGGGAGCTGTTTTTT,CASSYSGYRELFF
TRBD2,few,TRBJ2-1,TRBV7-8,TGTGCCAGCAGCCCGGGGACTAGCGGGAGGTACAATGAGCAGTTCTTC,CASSPGTSGRYNEQFF
TRBD2,-,TRBJ2-5,TRBV5-1,TGCGCCAGCAGCTTGGCCTTGTCTAGCGGTATACAAGAGACCCAGTACTTC,CASSLALSSGIQETQYF
TRBD1,few,TRBJ2-5,TRBV6-6,TGTGCCAGCAGTCAGGCCGGGACAGGGACCTGGTACTTC,CASSQAGTGTWYF
-,few,TRBJ2-5,TRBV15,TGTGCCACCAGCGCGGCAGCCCAAGAGACCCAGTACTTC,CATSAAAQETQYF
-,-,TRBJ2-3,TRBV12-3/TRBV12-4,TGTGCCAGCAGTGAAAGAGCTAGCACAGATACGCAGTATTTT,CASSERASTDTQYF
TRBD1,-,TRBJ2-5,TRBV14,TGTGCCAGCAGCCAATTAACAGGGGGCGCCGAGACCCAGTACTTC,CASSQLTGGAETQYF
-,once,TRBJ2-1,TRBV21-1,TGTGCCAGCAGCAAAGGGTTAGGACAGGGCATCAGGGGAGAGCAGTTCTTC,CASSKGLGQGIRGEQFF
TRBD2,few,TRBJ2-1,TRBV20-1,TGCAGTGCTAGAGCTACTAGCGGGAGGGGTGGCAATGAGCAGTTCTTC,CSARATSGRGGNEQFF
-,-,TRBJ2-2,TRBV6-6,TGTGCCAGCAGTTATATAGGACGGAACACCGGGGAGCTGTTTTTT,CASSYIGRNTGELFF